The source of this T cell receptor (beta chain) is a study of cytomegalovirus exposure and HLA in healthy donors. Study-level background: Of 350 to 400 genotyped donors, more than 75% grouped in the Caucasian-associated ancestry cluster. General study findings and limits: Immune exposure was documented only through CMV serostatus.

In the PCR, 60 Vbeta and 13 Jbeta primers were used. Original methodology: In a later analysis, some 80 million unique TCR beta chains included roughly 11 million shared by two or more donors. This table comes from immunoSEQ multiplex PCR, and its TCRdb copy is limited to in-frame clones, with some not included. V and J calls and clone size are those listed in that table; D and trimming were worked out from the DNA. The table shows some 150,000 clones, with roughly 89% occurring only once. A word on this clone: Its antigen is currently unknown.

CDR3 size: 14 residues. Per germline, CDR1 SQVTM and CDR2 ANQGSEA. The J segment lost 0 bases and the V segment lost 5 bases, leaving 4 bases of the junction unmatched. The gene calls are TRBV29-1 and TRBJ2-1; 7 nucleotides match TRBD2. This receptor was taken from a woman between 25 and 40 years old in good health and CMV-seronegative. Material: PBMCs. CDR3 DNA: TGCAGCGTTTTCGGCGGGAGCTCCTACAATGAGCAGTTCTTC. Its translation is CSVFGGSSYNEQFF.